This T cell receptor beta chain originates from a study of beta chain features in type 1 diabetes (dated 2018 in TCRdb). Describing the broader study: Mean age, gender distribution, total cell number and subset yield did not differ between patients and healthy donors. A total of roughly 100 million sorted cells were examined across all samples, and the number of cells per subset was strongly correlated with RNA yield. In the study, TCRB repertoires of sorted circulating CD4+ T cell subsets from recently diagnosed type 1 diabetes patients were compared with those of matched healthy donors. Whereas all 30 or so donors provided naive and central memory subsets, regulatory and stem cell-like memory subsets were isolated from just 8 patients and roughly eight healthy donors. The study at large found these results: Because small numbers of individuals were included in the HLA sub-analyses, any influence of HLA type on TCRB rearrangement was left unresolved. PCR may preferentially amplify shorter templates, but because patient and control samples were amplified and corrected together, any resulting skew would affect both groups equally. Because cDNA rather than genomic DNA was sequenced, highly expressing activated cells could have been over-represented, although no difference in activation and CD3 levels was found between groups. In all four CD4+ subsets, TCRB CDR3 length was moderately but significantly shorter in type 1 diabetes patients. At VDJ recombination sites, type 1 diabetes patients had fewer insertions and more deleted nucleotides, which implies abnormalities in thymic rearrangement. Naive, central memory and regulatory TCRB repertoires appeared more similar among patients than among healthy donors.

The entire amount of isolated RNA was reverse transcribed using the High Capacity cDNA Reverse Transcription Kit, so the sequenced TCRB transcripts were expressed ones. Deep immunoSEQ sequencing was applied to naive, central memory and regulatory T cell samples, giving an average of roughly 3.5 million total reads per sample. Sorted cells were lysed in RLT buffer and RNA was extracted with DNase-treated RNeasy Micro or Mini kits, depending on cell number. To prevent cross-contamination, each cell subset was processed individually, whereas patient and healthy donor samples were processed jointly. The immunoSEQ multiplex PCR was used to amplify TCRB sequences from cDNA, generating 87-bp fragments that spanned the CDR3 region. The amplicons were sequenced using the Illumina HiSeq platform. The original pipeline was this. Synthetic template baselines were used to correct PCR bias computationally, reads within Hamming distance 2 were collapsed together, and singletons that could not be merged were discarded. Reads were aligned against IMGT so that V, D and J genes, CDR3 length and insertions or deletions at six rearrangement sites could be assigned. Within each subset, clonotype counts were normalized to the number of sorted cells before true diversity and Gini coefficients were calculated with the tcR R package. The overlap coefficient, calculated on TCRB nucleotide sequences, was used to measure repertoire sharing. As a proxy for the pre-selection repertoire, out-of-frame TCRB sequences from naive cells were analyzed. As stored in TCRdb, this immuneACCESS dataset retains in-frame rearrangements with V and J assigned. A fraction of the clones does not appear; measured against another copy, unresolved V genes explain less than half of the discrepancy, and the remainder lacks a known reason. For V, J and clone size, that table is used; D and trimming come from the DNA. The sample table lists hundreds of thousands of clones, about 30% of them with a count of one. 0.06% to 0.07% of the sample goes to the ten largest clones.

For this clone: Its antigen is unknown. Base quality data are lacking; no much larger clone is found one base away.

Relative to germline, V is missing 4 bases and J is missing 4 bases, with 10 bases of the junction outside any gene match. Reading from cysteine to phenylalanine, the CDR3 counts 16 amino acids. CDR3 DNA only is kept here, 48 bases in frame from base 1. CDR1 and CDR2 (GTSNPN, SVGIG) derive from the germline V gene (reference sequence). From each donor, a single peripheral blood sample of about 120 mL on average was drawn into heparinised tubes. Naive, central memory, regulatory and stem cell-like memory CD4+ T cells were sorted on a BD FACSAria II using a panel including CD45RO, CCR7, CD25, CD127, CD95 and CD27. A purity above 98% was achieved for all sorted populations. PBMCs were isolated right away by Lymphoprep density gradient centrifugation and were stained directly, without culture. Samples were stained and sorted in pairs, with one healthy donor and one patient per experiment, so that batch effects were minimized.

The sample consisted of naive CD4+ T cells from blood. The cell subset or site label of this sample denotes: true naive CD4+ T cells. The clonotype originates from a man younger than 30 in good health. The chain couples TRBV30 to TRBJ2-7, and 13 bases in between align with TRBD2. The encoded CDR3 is CAWTPVRTSGSYEQYF. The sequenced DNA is TGTGCCTGGACTCCTGTTCGGACTAGCGGGAGTTACGAGCAGTACTTC. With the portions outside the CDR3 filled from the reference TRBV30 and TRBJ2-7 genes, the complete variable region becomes SQTIHQWPATLVQPVGSPLSLECTVEGTSNPNLYWYRQAAGRGLQLLFYSVGIGQISSEVPQNLSASRPQDRQFILSSKKLLLSDSGFYLCAWTPVRTSGSYEQYFGPGTRLTVT.